This T cell receptor beta chain was identified during a study of blood T cell repertoires in COVID-19. Study-level information: Samples came from the United States, Italy and Spain, spanning acute and convalescent COVID-19. T cells, B-cell-depleted T cells, or PBMCs provided the cDNA or gDNA that served as material.

The CDR3 has 16 residues. V lost 3 bases, J lost 7 bases, and 7 bases stayed unmatched. Germline CDR1 is KGHDR and CDR2 is SFDVKD. The authors' processing: Scientists estimated how many nucleated cells there were by amplifying reference gene primers. Assay: immunoSEQ multiplex PCR; the TCRdb copy retains only in-frame clones and omits some. The V and J calls and clone size are taken from that table; D and trimming were inferred from the DNA. The sample records just over 650,000 clones, 75% to 90% being singletons. This clone was counted a few times. The TCR sequence derives from a woman aged 18-35 years with acute or convalescent COVID-19. The sequenced sample consisted of peripheral blood. The J gene is TRBJ1-4, the V gene TRBV24-1, with 10 bases aligning to TRBD1. CDR3 bases: TGTGCCACCAGTGATCCCCGACAGGGGGCTAGTGAAAAACTGTTTTTT. Translation gives CATSDPRQGASEKLFF.